The 29 T cell receptor beta chains given below trace back to one sample, sequenced in a study of PD-L1 blockade in urothelial cancer. Regarding time point: pretreatment peripheral blood. Assay used: immunoSEQ multiplex PCR; TCRdb lists only in-frame clones, some missing. The profile shows about 56,000 clones, 85% of them singletons. The starting material was PBMCs, obtained around atezolizumab (anti-PD-L1) treatment. These receptor sequences come from a man aged 65 to 79 with urothelial cancer.

This clone was seen only a few times. The V and J genes are TRBV9 and TRBJ2-1; 7 nucleotides match TRBD1. The CDR3 length is 14 residues. J gave up 6 bases and V 3 bases, and 6 bases lay outside the gene matches. CDR1 and CDR2 (germline): SGDLS, YYNGEE. CDR3 nucleotides: TGTGCCAGCAGCGCGTCGACAGGGAGCAATGAGCAGTTCTTC. Translated: CASSASTGSNEQFF.

The CDR3 is CSVGGGGTGGPEAFF. The DNA for the CDR3 is TGCAGCGTTGGTGGAGGGGGTACAGGGGGGCCTGAAGCTTTCTTT. The V and J genes are TRBV29-1 and TRBJ1-1; TRBD1 aligns across 8 bases. J gave up 6 bases and V 4 bases, and 13 bases lay outside the gene matches. This CDR3 has 15 amino acids. Germline V gives CDR1 SQVTM, CDR2 ANQGSEA.

This sequence joins TRBV7-9 and TRBJ2-2, with 7 bases fitting TRBD2. CDR1 and CDR2 (germline): SEHNR, FQNEAQ (reference sequence). V lost 2 bases to trimming and J lost 7 bases; unmatched junction nucleotides: 7. This CDR3 has 15 amino acids. In DNA, the CDR3 is TGTGCCAGCAGCTTAAGTCCGCGGGGGAACGGGGAGCTGTTTTTT. This sequence encodes CASSLSPRGNGELFF.

This chain connects TRBV5-1 to TRBJ2-5; TRBD2 matches 11 bases. The CDR3 length is 18 residues. Germline assignment: CDR1 SGHRS and CDR2 YFSETQ. V was clipped by 0 bases and J by 4 bases; unmatched bases: 11. The CDR3 DNA is TGCGCCAGCAGCTTGGGGACTAGCGGGCTTAAAGGTGGAGAGACCCAGTACTTC. As protein: CASSLGTSGLKGGETQYF.

The V call is TRBV5-6, the J call TRBJ1-1, with D possibly matching TRBD1 (5 bases). Germline CDR1 and CDR2: SGHDT and YYEEEE. The CDR3 covers 16 residues. Trimming pared 3 bases from V and 3 bases from J, leaving 18 bases between. CDR3 sequence: CASSSATGGAYTEAFF. The CDR3 DNA reads TGTGCCAGCAGCTCGGCGACCGGGGGAGCGTACACTGAAGCTTTCTTT.

The J gene is TRBJ2-7, the V gene TRBV2; 7 bases fit TRBD2. This CDR3 has 13 residues. With 8 bases clipped from V and 0 bases from J, the junction kept 4 bases outside the gene matches. Germline V lookup: CDR1 SNHLY, CDR2 FYNNEI. CDR3 DNA: TGTGCCAGCTCCGGGACTAACTCCTACGAGCAGTACTTC. This encodes CASSGTNSYEQYF.

J is TRBJ1-5 and V is TRBV10-3; D might be TRBD1 (5 bases). The CDR3 sequence is 15 residues long. V lost 0 bases, J lost 2 bases, and 8 bases lay in between. Germline V gene data show CDR1 as ENHRY and CDR2 as SYGVKD. CDR3 sequence reads: CAISESGEGNQPQHF. CDR3 nucleotide sequence: TGTGCCATCAGTGAGTCGGGGGAGGGCAATCAGCCCCAGCATTTT.

The V and J genes are TRBV5-1 and TRBJ2-1; D perhaps matches TRBD1 (8 bases). The germline gives CDR1 SGHRS, CDR2 YFSETQ. Trimming stripped 6 bases from V and 10 bases from J, with 26 bases between. The CDR3 extends over 16 amino acids. The CDR3 bases are TGCGCCAGCAAACAGGGGGAGGGGGTCGTCCTCAAAGAGCAGTTCTTC. Its translation is CASKQGEGVVLKEQFF. The full variable domain, its missing parts supplied by reference TRBV5-1 and TRBJ2-1, is KAGVTQTPRYLIKTRGQQVTLSCSPISGHRSVSWYQQTPGQGLQFLFEYFSETQRNKGNFPGRFSGRQFSNSRSEMNVSTLELGDSALYLCASKQGEGVVLKEQFFGPGTRLTVL.

J is TRBJ2-5 and V is TRBV12-5, with 10 bases identical to TRBD2. V was pared by 1 base and J by 1 base, with 3 bases of the junction left unmatched. The CDR3 contains 16 residues. Germline values: CDR1 LGHNT, CDR2 FRNRAP. The DNA for the CDR3 is TGTGCTAGTGGTTTGGCGGGACTAGCGATCCAAGAGACCCAGTACTTC. Translation: CASGLAGLAIQETQYF.

The rearrangement uses TRBV6-1 and TRBJ2-7, with 10 nucleotides matching TRBD1. V lost 3 bases, J lost 3 bases, and 5 bases stayed unmatched. Per germline, CDR1 MNHNS and CDR2 SASEGT. There are 15 residues in the CDR3. The CDR3 DNA sequence: TGTGCCAGCAGTGATAGGGGGACAGGGGACTACGAGCAGTACTTC. Its translation is CASSDRGTGDYEQYF.

The chain employs TRBV2 and TRBJ2-3, with a possible D match to TRBD2 (7 bases). This CDR3 comprises 16 residues. The germline gives CDR1 SNHLY, CDR2 FYNNEI. V shed 0 bases and J shed 8 bases, with 18 bases lying between them. The DNA for the CDR3 is TGTGCCAGCAGTGAAGCCGGGGGCGGGAGCAAGGTTACGCAGTATTTT. As protein: CASSEAGGGSKVTQYF.

J is TRBJ1-1 and V is TRBV6-6; D not resolved. Germline V gene sequence: CDR1 MNHNY, CDR2 SVGAGI (reference sequence). This CDR3 has 13 amino acids. With 4 bases removed from V and 1 base from J, the gap between germline ends came to 7 bases. The CDR3 region is CASSWRRNTEAFF. CDR3 DNA: TGTGCCAGCAGTTGGAGAAGGAACACTGAAGCTTTCTTT.

Here the CDR3 reads CASTGSGLAGGRNGDEQFF. The CDR3 DNA reads TGTGCCTCCACTGGGTCGGGACTAGCGGGAGGGCGGAATGGGGATGAGCAGTTCTTC. V is TRBV10-3 and J is TRBJ2-1, with 16 bases aligning to TRBD2. V lost 11 bases, J lost 8 bases, and 21 bases stayed unmatched. This CDR3 has 19 residues. The germline CDR1 and CDR2 sequences are ENHRY and SYGVKD.

V usage is TRBV11-2 and J usage is TRBJ2-3, with D hard to call. Germline CDR1 SGHAT, CDR2 FQNNGV. This CDR3 has 15 amino acids. V lost 2 bases and J 2 bases, leaving 11 bases between the germline ends. CDR3 bases: TGTGCCAGCAGCTTAAATTCAGTATACACAGATACGCAGTATTTT. Protein product: CASSLNSVYTDTQYF.

In regard to this clone: One end of the junction fails to match germline, which may point to a read error. The V gene is TRBV2, the J gene TRBJ1-2; D may be TRBD1 (6 bases). The CDR3 is made up of 13 amino acids. Germline V gene data show CDR1 as SNHLY and CDR2 as FYNNEI. CDR3 in DNA: TGTGCCAGCATGCTAGACCAGGGGCCTATCGCCGCCTTC. Translating gives CASMLDQGPIAAF.

The rearrangement joins TRBV5-1 to TRBJ2-1; perhaps TRBD2 as D (6 bases). With 2 bases removed from V and 7 bases from J, the gap between germline ends came to 19 bases. Germline assignment: CDR1 SGHRS and CDR2 YFSETQ. The CDR3 runs to 16 residues. This CDR3 reads CASSFGGTRGRNEQFF. Written as DNA, the CDR3 is TGCGCCAGCAGCTTCGGCGGGACGAGGGGTAGGAATGAGCAGTTCTTC.

In this sample, this clone turned up once. This chain links TRBV10-2 with TRBJ2-7; 9 bases match TRBD2. The germline CDR1 and CDR2 sequences are WSHSY and SAAADI. V lost 2 bases and J lost 0; bases outside the gene matches: 5. The CDR3 is made up of 16 amino acids. CDR3 sequence (DNA): TGCGCCAGCAGTGAGGGGGCGGGAGGGCCCTCCTACGAGCAGTACTTC. Encoded protein: CASSEGAGGPSYEQYF.

The gene calls are TRBV5-6 and TRBJ2-1; TRBD2 matches at 7 bases. The CDR3 has 18 amino acids. Germline loops: CDR1 SGHDT, CDR2 YYEEEE. V lost 0 bases to trimming and J lost 2 bases; unmatched junction nucleotides: 11. CDR3 amino acids: CASSLVVRDGRAYNEQFF. CDR3 bases: TGTGCCAGCAGCTTGGTTGTGCGGGATGGGAGGGCCTACAATGAGCAGTTCTTC. Full variable domain (remainder filled in from reference TRBV5-6 and TRBJ2-1): DAGVTQSPTHLIKTRGQQVTLRCSPKSGHDTVSWYQQALGQGPQFIFQYYEEEERQRGNFPDRFSGHQFPNYSSELNVNALLLGDSALYLCASSLVVRDGRAYNEQFFGPGTRLTVL.

The rearrangement uses TRBV7-8 and TRBJ2-3, with D unclear. The germline V gene encodes CDR1 SGHVS and CDR2 FQNEAQ. The V end lost 2 bases, the J end lost 2 bases, and 11 bases lay between the germline ends. The CDR3 totals 15 residues. This CDR3 reads CASSLRRGTTDTQYF. The CDR3 nucleotides read TGTGCCAGCAGCTTACGACGCGGCACCACAGATACGCAGTATTTT. The entire variable domain, with the rest obtained from reference TRBV7-8 and TRBJ2-3, is as follows: GAGVSQSPRYKVAKRGQDVALRCDPISGHVSLFWYQQALGQGPEFLTYFQNEAQLDKSGLPSDRFFAERPEGSVSTLKIQRTQQEDSAVYLCASSLRRGTTDTQYFGPGTRLTVL.

The chain recombines TRBV18 with TRBJ2-5; 9 positions match TRBD2. Germline loops: CDR1 KGHSH, CDR2 LQKENI. V dropped 3 bases and J dropped 1; count of bases not matched to a gene: 3. This CDR3 is built from 15 residues. Written as DNA, the CDR3 is TGTGCCAGCTCACCGACTAGCGGACGCCAAGAGACCCAGTACTTC. This encodes CASSPTSGRQETQYF. The full variable domain, completed using reference TRBV18 and TRBJ2-5, is NAGVMQNPRHLVRRRGQEARLRCSPMKGHSHVYWYRQLPEEGLKFMVYLQKENIIDESGMPKERFSAEFPKEGPSILRIQQVVRGDSAAYFCASSPTSGRQETQYFGPGTRLLVL.

The V gene is TRBV2, the J gene TRBJ1-4; tentative D call: TRBD1 (5 bases). Looked up from germline, CDR1 is SNHLY and CDR2 is FYNNEI. The CDR3 is made up of 16 amino acids. The germline V and J ends were trimmed by 3 bases and 8 bases, with 19 bases remaining between them. The CDR3 DNA follows: TGTGCCAGCAGTGATGGGGGACTCCTGGGGGGGGAAAAACTGTTTTTT. Its protein is CASSDGGLLGGEKLFF.

The genes are TRBV5-1 and TRBJ2-2, with a tentative D call TRBD1 (5 bases). The V end was cut by 0 bases, the J end by 1 base, with 7 bases between. CDR1 and CDR2 from the germline V gene are SGHRS and YFSETQ. CDR3 size: 15 residues. The chain's CDR3 is CASSLARVNTGELFF. The CDR3 coding sequence is TGCGCCAGCAGCTTGGCCAGGGTGAACACCGGGGAGCTGTTTTTT.

In DNA, the CDR3 is TGTGCCAGCAGCTTAGGGGGCGTTAACGGGGAGCTGTTTTTT. This encodes CASSLGGVNGELFF. This chain uses TRBV7-3 with TRBJ2-2; D is perhaps TRBD1 (6 bases). V dropped 2 bases and J dropped 7 bases, with 11 bases sitting between them. The CDR3 covers 14 residues. The germline gives CDR1 SGHTA, CDR2 FQGTGA.

The J gene is TRBJ2-7, the V gene TRBV15; D possibly corresponds to TRBD2 (5 bases). The V end was cut by 1 base, the J end by 1 base, with 11 bases between. This CDR3 contains 15 residues. Germline V gives CDR1 LNHNV, CDR2 YYDKDF (reference sequence). CDR3 sequence: CATSRGGSESYEQYF. CDR3 bases: TGTGCCACCAGCAGAGGTGGGAGTGAGTCCTACGAGCAGTACTTC.

The gene calls are TRBV4-1 and TRBJ1-2, with TRBD1 matching over 7 bases. CDR3 length equals 18 residues. The V segment lost 3 bases and the J segment 3 bases; nucleotides outside the gene matches: 16. Germline-derived CDR1 and CDR2 are MGHRA and YSYEKL. DNA for the CDR3: TGCGCCAGCAGCCAGAGGGCCCTTAGACAGGGCGGGGACTATGGCTACACCTTC. Its translation: CASSQRALRQGGDYGYTF.

CDR3 sequence reads: CASSLVLAGETYEQYF. The CDR3 DNA is TGTGCCAGCTCACTAGTACTAGCGGGAGAAACCTACGAGCAGTACTTC. The chain is built from TRBV18 and TRBJ2-7; 11 nucleotides agree with TRBD2. Germline trimming cut 4 bases from V and 2 bases from J; bases unmatched to any gene: 7. This CDR3 region has 16 residues. Germline V gene sequence: CDR1 KGHSH, CDR2 LQKENI. The variable domain in full, completed from reference TRBV18 and TRBJ2-7, reads NAGVMQNPRHLVRRRGQEARLRCSPMKGHSHVYWYRQLPEEGLKFMVYLQKENIIDESGMPKERFSAEFPKEGPSILRIQQVVRGDSAAYFCASSLVLAGETYEQYFGPGTRLTVT.

This chain connects TRBV7-2 to TRBJ1-2; possible D gene TRBD1, 6 bases. Germline V CDR1 and CDR2: SGHTA, FQGNSA. The V and J ends lost 1 base and 3 bases respectively, with 15 bases between them. The CDR3 spans 16 residues. The CDR3 region has the DNA TGTGCCAGCAGCTTAGTTGGTGGCGCAGGGGACTATGGCTACACCTTC. Protein sequence: CASSLVGGAGDYGYTF.

This clone was detected only once. The chain's CDR3 is CASSLGLSRASTDTQYF. The CDR3 DNA follows: TGCGCCAGCAGCTTGGGTCTCTCGCGGGCGAGCACAGATACGCAGTATTTT. This chain connects TRBV5-1 to TRBJ2-3; the D gene is possibly TRBD2 (5 bases). V was shortened by 0 bases and J by 0 bases, with 14 bases between the two germline ends. This CDR3 comprises 17 residues. Per germline, CDR1 SGHRS and CDR2 YFSETQ.

This chain uses TRBV29-1 with TRBJ1-1, with a tentative D call TRBD1 (6 bases). This CDR3 has 13 amino acids. The V end was cut by 5 bases, the J end by 4 bases, with 14 bases between. Per germline, CDR1 SQVTM and CDR2 ANQGSEA. The CDR3 loop reads CSVSGGGFTEAFF. The CDR3 bases are TGCAGCGTTTCGGGGGGCGGATTCACTGAAGCTTTCTTT.